This T cell receptor (beta chain) is from a study of shared clonotypes between healthy human individuals. CDR3 length: 14 residues. TCRdb's copy holds only in-frame clones and misses some; the assay was immunoSEQ multiplex PCR. The repertoire has around 1,000,000 clones, around three quarters of them found once; the top ten carry about 0.89%. This rearrangement joins TRBV1 to TRBJ2-4; the table gives TRBD2 as D, unverified against the DNA. TRBV1 is labeled a pseudogene. The source of this sequence is a man younger than 30 in good health. Some clones in this sample may be carry-over from other donors' samples. Sequences were obtained from memory CD4+ T cells from PBMCs. The subset denotes: CD45RA-negative fraction. The CDR3 DNA reads as TGCACCAGCAGCCAAGTTTCGCCGGGAGGACCCCAGTACTTC. Amino acids: CTSSQVSPGGPQYF.